A single sample gave rise to the 27 T cell receptor beta chains below, sequenced in a study of neoadjuvant anti-PD-1 for oral cavity cancer. Clones were sequenced by immunoSEQ multiplex PCR, and TCRdb holds only the in-frame ones, with some missing. The sample lists about 14,000 clones, approximately 70% occurring once. The sequences come from PBMCs, collected before nivolumab (anti-PD-1) treatment. The receptors come from a person aged 40 to 85 with oral cavity squamous cell carcinoma.

This clone has only a few counts. The rearrangement links TRBV5-1 to TRBJ2-5; 12 positions agree with TRBD2. V dropped 0 bases and J dropped 1; count of bases not matched to a gene: 7. The germline V gene encodes CDR1 SGHRS and CDR2 YFSETQ. The CDR3 length is 18 residues. In DNA form, the CDR3 reads TGCGCCAGCAGCTTGGGACTAGCGGGGGATCCGAGCCAAGAGACCCAGTACTTC. It specifies CASSLGLAGDPSQETQYF.

The V gene is TRBV27, the J gene TRBJ2-1, with TRBD2 matching 8 bases. The CDR3 extends over 17 amino acids. V dropped 3 bases and J dropped 6; count of bases not matched to a gene: 13. The germline CDR1 and CDR2 sequences are MNHEY and SMNVEV (reference sequence). Here the CDR3 reads CASSLGPLAGGRNEQFF. CDR3 DNA sequence: TGTGCCAGCAGTTTGGGCCCCCTTGCGGGAGGACGCAATGAGCAGTTCTTC.

This clone occurred a few times. The rearrangement uses TRBV7-2 and TRBJ1-3; D remains ambiguous. The CDR3 extends over 17 amino acids. In germline, CDR1 is SGHTA, CDR2 FQGNSA. The V end was cut by 1 base, the J end by 0 bases, with 13 bases between. CDR3 sequence: CASSLVLHLSSGNTIYF. The CDR3 DNA reads as TGTGCCAGCAGCTTAGTGCTCCACTTGTCCTCTGGAAACACCATATATTTT.

The rearrangement uses TRBV7-9 and TRBJ2-3; 12 nucleotides align to TRBD2. This CDR3 has 16 amino acids. V lost 5 bases and J lost 4; bases outside the gene matches: 7. CDR1 and CDR2 (germline): SEHNR, FQNEAQ (reference sequence). The CDR3 sequence: CASSLLAGGSADTQYF. CDR3 nucleotide sequence: TGTGCCAGCAGCCTTCTAGCGGGAGGGAGCGCAGATACGCAGTATTTT. Filled out from reference TRBV7-9 and TRBJ2-3, the complete variable domain reads DTGVSQNPRHKITKRGQNVTFRCDPISEHNRLYWYRQTLGQGPEFLTYFQNEAQLEKSRLLSDRFSAERPKGSFSTLEIQRTEQGDSAMYLCASSLLAGGSADTQYFGPGTRLTVL.

Remarks on this clone: This likely comes from a read error, as the CDR3 has no conserved phenylalanine or tryptophan at its end. The limits of the CDR3 on the DNA are not certain, so only TCRdb's listed CDR3 is given. The J gene is TRBJ2-4, the V gene TRBV29-1; the table's D gene call, TRBD1, was not cross checked with the DNA. The CDR3 extends over 8 residues, inclusive of both ends. From germline, CDR1 is SQVTM and CDR2 ANQGSEA. The CDR3 spells CSVTDKTV.

V is TRBV5-1 and J is TRBJ1-3, with D possibly TRBD1 on 6 matching bases. Per the germline V gene, CDR1 is SGHRS and CDR2 is YFSETQ. The V and J ends lost 3 bases and 0 bases respectively, with 10 bases between them. The CDR3 sequence is 15 residues long. CDR3 region: CASSSTGRSGNTIYF. The CDR3 DNA sequence: TGCGCCAGCAGCTCCACAGGGCGCTCTGGAAACACCATATATTTT.

The V call is TRBV7-9, the J call TRBJ2-2, with 7 bases that match TRBD2. This CDR3 has 16 amino acids. CDR1 SEHNR and CDR2 FQNEAQ come from the germline V gene (reference sequence). The J segment lost 3 bases and the V segment lost 5 bases, leaving 9 bases of the junction unmatched. As DNA, the CDR3 is TGTGCCAGCAGCGAGCTGCAGCGGGGTTACACCGGGGAGCTGTTTTTT. Translation gives CASSELQRGYTGELFF.

In this sample, this clone turned up a few times. The rearrangement uses TRBV13 and TRBJ1-6; D is ambiguous. The CDR3 sequence is 11 residues long. Germline-derived CDR1 and CDR2 are PRHDT and FYEKMQ (reference sequence). Trimming shortened V by 8 bases and J by 5 bases, and 4 bases separated the two germline ends. The CDR3 region is CASSNNSPLHF. In DNA form, the CDR3 reads TGTGCCAGCTCAAATAATTCACCCCTCCACTTT.

The rearrangement joins TRBV7-2 to TRBJ2-2, with TRBD2 matching 13 bases. Germline V gene lookup returns CDR1 SGHTA and CDR2 FQGNSA. The CDR3 sequence is 16 residues long. The V and J ends lost 6 bases and 6 bases, in that order; junction bases with no gene match: 7. CDR3 coding DNA: TGTGCCAGCAGGAGGACTAGCGGGGGTGAGCCCGGGGAGCTGTTTTTT. Translation: CASRRTSGGEPGELFF.

The rearrangement links TRBV27 to TRBJ1-6; 8 nucleotides align to TRBD1. The germline gives CDR1 MNHEY, CDR2 SMNVEV (reference sequence). With V trimmed by 5 bases and J by 3 bases, 3 bases remained unmatched. The CDR3 runs 15 residues. Here the CDR3 reads CASSPGQGYNSPLHF. The CDR3 DNA reads TGTGCCAGCAGTCCCGGACAGGGCTATAATTCACCCCTCCACTTT.

The V gene is TRBV5-4, the J gene TRBJ1-5; no clear D. This CDR3 comprises 13 residues. V lost 0 bases, J lost 4 bases, and 5 bases lay in between. The germline V gene encodes CDR1 SGHNT and CDR2 YYREEE (reference sequence). In DNA, the CDR3 is TGTGCCAGCAGCTTGGATGTGAATCAGCCCCAGCATTTT. Its translation is CASSLDVNQPQHF. The variable domain in full, with the rest retrieved from reference TRBV5-4 and TRBJ1-5, is ETGVTQSPTHLIKTRGQQVTLRCSSQSGHNTVSWYQQALGQGPQFIFQYYREEENGRGNFPPRFSGLQFPNYSSELNVNALELDDSALYLCASSLDVNQPQHFGDGTRLSIL.

The CDR3 nucleotides read TGCGCCAGCAGCTTTGACGGAGGCAGAGGGGAAAAACTGTTTTTT. Amino acid sequence: CASSFDGGRGEKLFF. The chain uses TRBV5-1 and TRBJ1-4; unclear D gene. V was shortened by 2 bases and J by 8 bases, with 16 bases between the two germline ends. The CDR3 length is 15 residues. Germline assignment: CDR1 SGHRS and CDR2 YFSETQ. The full variable domain, with the rest looked up from reference TRBV5-1 and TRBJ1-4, is KAGVTQTPRYLIKTRGQQVTLSCSPISGHRSVSWYQQTPGQGLQFLFEYFSETQRNKGNFPGRFSGRQFSNSRSEMNVSTLELGDSALYLCASSFDGGRGEKLFFGSGTQLSVL.

J is TRBJ1-1 and V is TRBV9; D may be TRBD1 (5 bases). Germline V gene sequence: CDR1 SGDLS, CDR2 YYNGEE. The germline V and J ends were trimmed by 2 bases and 5 bases, with 16 bases remaining between them. The CDR3 is 15 amino acids. The CDR3 DNA is TGTGCCAGCAGCGTCCAGGACACCTCTTGGACTGAAGCTTTCTTT. It encodes CASSVQDTSWTEAFF.

This clone was detected a few times. This rearrangement joins TRBV19 to TRBJ2-3; 9 bases match TRBD1. This CDR3 comprises 16 residues. Per the germline V gene, CDR1 is LNHDA and CDR2 is SQIVND (reference sequence). Trimming took 1 base from V and 3 from J; bases not matched to a gene: 5. The CDR3 sequence is CASSIGTGEGTDTQYF. The DNA of the CDR3 is TGTGCCAGTAGTATAGGGACAGGGGAAGGTACAGATACGCAGTATTTT. The complete variable domain, with remaining parts taken from reference TRBV19 and TRBJ2-3, reads DGGITQSPKYLFRKEGQNVTLSCEQNLNHDAMYWYRQDPGQGLRLIYYSQIVNDFQKGDIAEGYSVSREKKESFPLTVTSAQKNPTAFYLCASSIGTGEGTDTQYFGPGTRLTVL.

V usage is TRBV27 and J usage is TRBJ2-5; D is perhaps TRBD1 or TRBD2 (6 bases each). This CDR3 is 20 amino acids long. CDR1 is MNHEY, CDR2 SMNVEV, per germline (reference sequence). V was shortened by 4 bases and J by 3 bases, with 30 bases between the two germline ends. This CDR3 is CASSSRGFIPWGGVKETQYF. The CDR3, as DNA: TGTGCCAGCAGTTCCAGGGGCTTTATTCCCTGGGGCGGGGTTAAAGAGACCCAGTACTTC.

The rearrangement links TRBV19 to TRBJ1-5, with unresolved D. From germline, CDR1 is LNHDA and CDR2 SQIVND (reference sequence). V shed 3 bases and J shed 4 bases, with 4 bases lying between them. The CDR3 consists of 12 residues. The chain's CDR3 is CASSMGNQPQHF. CDR3 nucleotides: TGTGCCAGTAGTATGGGGAATCAGCCCCAGCATTTT.

This sequence joins TRBV7-9 and TRBJ2-4; 9 bases match TRBD1. With V trimmed by 4 bases and J by 1 base, 8 bases remained unmatched. CDR1 and CDR2 from the germline V gene are SEHNR and FQNEAQ (reference sequence). The CDR3 has 17 amino acids. This CDR3 reads CASSSRTGARAKNIQYF. CDR3 in DNA: TGTGCCAGCAGCTCCAGGACAGGGGCAAGGGCCAAAAACATTCAGTACTTC.

CDR3 sequence reads: CASSELASGAGELFF. The CDR3 coding sequence is TGTGCCAGCAGTGAATTGGCTAGCGGGGCCGGGGAGCTGTTTTTT. V and J are TRBV6-1 and TRBJ2-2; 9 nucleotides agree with TRBD2. The V segment lost 2 bases and the J segment 6 bases; nucleotides outside the gene matches: 4. Germline-derived CDR1 and CDR2 are MNHNS and SASEGT. The CDR3 runs 15 residues.

V and J are TRBV5-4 and TRBJ2-7, with TRBD1 matching 8 bases. Germline V gives CDR1 SGHNT, CDR2 YYREEE (reference sequence). This CDR3 is built from 15 residues. V lost 0 bases and J lost 0; bases outside the gene matches: 2. The chain's CDR3 is CASSLVGQDSYEQYF. The CDR3 coding sequence is TGTGCCAGCAGCTTGGTGGGACAGGACTCCTACGAGCAGTACTTC.

This clone was seen only a few times. V usage is TRBV28 and J usage is TRBJ1-4; possible D gene TRBD1, 5 bases. CDR3 length equals 13 residues. V lost 4 bases to trimming and J lost 3 bases, with 6 bases between them. Germline V CDR1 and CDR2: MDHEN, SYDVKM. In DNA, the CDR3 is TGTGCCAGCAGTTCCAGGGCTAATGAAAAACTGTTTTTT. Its protein is CASSSRANEKLFF.

The chain is built from TRBV27 and TRBJ2-3; a weak D match, TRBD2 (5 bases). From germline, CDR1 is MNHEY and CDR2 SMNVEV (reference sequence). Trimming removed 2 bases at V and 0 bases at J, with 12 bases between. The CDR3 sequence is 16 residues long. CDR3 loop: CASSLLFRGSTDTQYF. CDR3 in DNA: TGTGCCAGCAGTTTACTTTTCCGCGGGAGCACAGATACGCAGTATTTT.

V gene TRBV6-1 combines with J gene TRBJ2-7, with D maybe TRBD1 (7 bases). V was trimmed by 6 bases and J by 1 base, leaving 10 bases between them. Looked up from germline, CDR1 is MNHNS and CDR2 is SASEGT. The CDR3 has 13 residues. CDR3 sequence: CASSPGGSYEQYF. CDR3 coding DNA: TGTGCCAGCAGCCCAGGGGGGTCCTACGAGCAGTACTTC.

This clone has more than one count but fewer than ten. V usage is TRBV7-9 and J usage is TRBJ2-5, with no clear D. The CDR3 sequence is 12 residues long. V was trimmed by 1 base and J by 7 bases, leaving 7 bases between them. CDR1 is SEHNR, CDR2 FQNEAQ, per germline (reference sequence). The CDR3: CASSLGGGTQYF. Written as DNA, the CDR3 is TGTGCCAGCAGCTTAGGAGGTGGGACCCAGTACTTC.

This clone was detected only a few times. The chain recombines TRBV1 with TRBJ1-5; the D segment call TRBD1 is taken from the table without a DNA check. TRBV1 is noted as a pseudogene. The CDR3 is made up of 17 amino acids. The CDR3 loop reads CTSSHKDRVLGNQPQHF. CDR3 DNA: TGCACCAGCAGCCACAAGGACAGGGTGTTGGGGAATCAGCCCCAGCATTTT.

The chain joins TRBV14 to TRBJ2-7; D is unclear. Deletions cut 1 base from V and 2 bases from J, with 3 bases between. Germline V gene sequence: CDR1 SGHDN, CDR2 FVKESK. This CDR3 has 12 amino acids. Written as DNA, the CDR3 is TGTGCCAGCAGCCAAGTGACCTACGAGCAGTACTTC. The encoded protein is CASSQVTYEQYF.

This chain connects TRBV5-6 to TRBJ2-7; a possible D gene is TRBD1 (5 bases). Germline V gene data show CDR1 as SGHDT and CDR2 as YYEEEE. This CDR3 is 13 amino acids long. Trimming took 1 base from V and 2 from J, leaving 7 bases between them. CDR3 residues: CASSLTGTYEQYF. CDR3 nucleotide sequence: TGTGCCAGCAGCTTGACAGGTACCTACGAGCAGTACTTC.

V gene TRBV28 combines with J gene TRBJ2-1, with D unresolved. Trimming removed 4 bases at V and 7 bases at J, with 17 bases between. Germline V gene data show CDR1 as MDHEN and CDR2 as SYDVKM. CDR3 length: 15 amino acids. CDR3 loop: CASSSPSPPQNEQFF. The DNA for the CDR3 is TGTGCCAGCAGTTCCCCATCCCCCCCACAAAATGAGCAGTTCTTC.